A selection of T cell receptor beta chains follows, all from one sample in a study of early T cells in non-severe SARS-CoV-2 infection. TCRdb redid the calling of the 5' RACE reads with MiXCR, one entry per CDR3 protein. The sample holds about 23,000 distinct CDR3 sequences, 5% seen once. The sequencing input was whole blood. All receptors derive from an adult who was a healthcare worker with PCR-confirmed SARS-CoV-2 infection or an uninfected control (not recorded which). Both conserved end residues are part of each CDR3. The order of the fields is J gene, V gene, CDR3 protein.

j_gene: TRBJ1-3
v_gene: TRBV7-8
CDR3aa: CASSLESGGSRNTIYF

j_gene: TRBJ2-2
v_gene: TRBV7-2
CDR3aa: CASSPTRLAGELFF

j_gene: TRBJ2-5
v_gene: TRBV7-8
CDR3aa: CASSPSGSRPQETQYF

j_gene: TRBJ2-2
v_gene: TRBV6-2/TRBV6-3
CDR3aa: CASSWGRAATGELFF

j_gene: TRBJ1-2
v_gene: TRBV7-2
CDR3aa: CASSFGTEPYYGYTF

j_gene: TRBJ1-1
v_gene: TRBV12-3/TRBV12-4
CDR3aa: CASSLLRLLITEAFF

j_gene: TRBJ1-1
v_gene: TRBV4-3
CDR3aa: CASSQSSRRLNTEAFF

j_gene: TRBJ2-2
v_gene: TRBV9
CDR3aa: CASSDSPSSGTGELFF

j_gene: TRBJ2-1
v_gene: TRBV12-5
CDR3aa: CASGLHALENEQFF

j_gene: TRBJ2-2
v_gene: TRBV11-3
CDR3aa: CASSDPNTGELFF

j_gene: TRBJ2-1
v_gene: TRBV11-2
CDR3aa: CASSLGTPYNEQFF

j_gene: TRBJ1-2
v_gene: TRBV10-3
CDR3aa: CAISEQGNGYTF

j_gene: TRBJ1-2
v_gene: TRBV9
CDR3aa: CASSAAPGASYGYTF

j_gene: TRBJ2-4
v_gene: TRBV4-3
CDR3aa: CASSQDLEGPSSLQYF

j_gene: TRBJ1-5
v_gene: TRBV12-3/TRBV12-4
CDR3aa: CASSTDRVINQPQHF